Below, one T cell receptor (beta chain) is given with its context. The entry originates in a study of T cell responses to AZD1222 COVID-19 vaccine. V lost 4 bases, J lost 7 bases, and 6 bases lay in between. The CDR3 extends over 11 amino acids. Germline-derived CDR1 and CDR2 are LNHDA and SQIVND (reference sequence). Repertoires were generated with immunoSEQ multiplex PCR, while TCRdb's copy carries only in-frame clones and drops some. The sample shows roughly 150,000 clones, roughly 87% of them seen only once. The sequence came from an adult who received the AZD1222 COVID-19 vaccine. The rearrangement uses TRBV19 and TRBJ2-3; unclear D gene. The sample here was peripheral blood, taken 28 days after the second AZD1222 dose. CDR3 sequence: CASSTLYTQYF. The CDR3 DNA is TGTGCCAGTAGTACACTCTATACGCAGTATTTT. Full variable domain (outside the CDR3, taken from reference TRBV19 and TRBJ2-3): DGGITQSPKYLFRKEGQNVTLSCEQNLNHDAMYWYRQDPGQGLRLIYYSQIVNDFQKGDIAEGYSVSREKKESFPLTVTSAQKNPTAFYLCASSTLYTQYFGPGTRLTVL.